This T cell receptor beta chain was identified in a study of early T cells in non-severe SARS-CoV-2 infection. Study-level background: The chains were unpaired, and the sequenced material was bulk RNA from unsorted whole blood. The study, taken as a whole, reports: Comparison of clonotypes with VDJdb favored anti-spike CD8 responses while missing private and CD4 specificities.

The CDR3 has 14 amino acids. V was pared by 5 bases and J by 2 bases, with 12 bases between. In its sample, this clonotype was seen a few times. Its antigen is unidentified. Molecules of cDNA were individually given unique molecular identifiers that were attached to them. Each CDR3 protein is one row after TCRdb ran MiXCR on the 5' RACE reads. The profile shows more than 90,000 distinct CDR3 sequences, approximately 11% of them singletons. The chain couples TRBV12-3 or TRBV12-4 to TRBJ1-1; D gene ambiguous. The material sequenced was whole blood. The clonotype originates from an adult who was a healthcare worker with PCR-confirmed SARS-CoV-2 infection or an uninfected control (not recorded which). The CDR3 protein is CASSAEQLNTEAFF. CDR3 DNA: TGTGCCAGCAGTGCAGAACAGTTAAACACTGAAGCTTTCTTT.